The T cell receptor beta chain under discussion was sequenced for a study of cytomegalovirus exposure and HLA in healthy donors. Trimming took 1 base from V and 1 from J, leaving 13 bases between them. The V gene's germline CDR1 is SGHTA and CDR2 FQGTGA. The CDR3 consists of 17 residues. Assay used: immunoSEQ multiplex PCR; TCRdb lists only in-frame clones, some missing. This sample has approximately 170,000 clones, with roughly 83% found just once. This chain joins TRBV7-3 and TRBJ2-2, with a tentative D call TRBD1 (5 bases). The sequenced material came from PBMCs. The sequence was collected from a young man in good health and CMV-seropositive. CDR3 sequence: CASSLSTDIQNTGELFF. For the CDR3, the DNA is TGTGCCAGCAGCTTAAGTACGGACATACAGAACACCGGGGAGCTGTTTTTT.